The clone carrying this T cell receptor beta chain was seen just once. Its matching antigen is unknown. This specimen comes from a study of blood T cells in healthy people across ages. General observations from the study: Measured against age, TCR beta diversity per million T cells decreased in a roughly linear manner. Higher diversity and more naive CD4+ cells were features of long-lived donors, compared to aged donors.

This CDR3 has 13 amino acids. From germline, CDR1 is SNHLY and CDR2 FYNNEI. The V and J ends lost 8 bases and 1 base respectively, with 6 bases between them. The authors drew about 9.5 milliliters of peripheral blood from each donor. The total RNA that was extracted per sample amounted to at least 5 micrograms. A second PCR of roughly 7 to 11 cycles used a sample-barcoded 5' primer and a J-beta primer mix. TCRdb analysed the 5' RACE reads with MiXCR anew, one entry per CDR3 protein. The repertoire holds roughly 1.5 million distinct CDR3 sequences, with approximately 39% as singletons. The TCR was taken from a woman under 30 in good health. Material: blood. The V gene is TRBV2, the J gene TRBJ2-6; D possibly corresponds to TRBD1 (5 bases). The CDR3 is CASDRSGANVLTF. The CDR3 nucleotides are TGTGCCAGCGACAGATCTGGGGCCAACGTCCTGACTTTC.